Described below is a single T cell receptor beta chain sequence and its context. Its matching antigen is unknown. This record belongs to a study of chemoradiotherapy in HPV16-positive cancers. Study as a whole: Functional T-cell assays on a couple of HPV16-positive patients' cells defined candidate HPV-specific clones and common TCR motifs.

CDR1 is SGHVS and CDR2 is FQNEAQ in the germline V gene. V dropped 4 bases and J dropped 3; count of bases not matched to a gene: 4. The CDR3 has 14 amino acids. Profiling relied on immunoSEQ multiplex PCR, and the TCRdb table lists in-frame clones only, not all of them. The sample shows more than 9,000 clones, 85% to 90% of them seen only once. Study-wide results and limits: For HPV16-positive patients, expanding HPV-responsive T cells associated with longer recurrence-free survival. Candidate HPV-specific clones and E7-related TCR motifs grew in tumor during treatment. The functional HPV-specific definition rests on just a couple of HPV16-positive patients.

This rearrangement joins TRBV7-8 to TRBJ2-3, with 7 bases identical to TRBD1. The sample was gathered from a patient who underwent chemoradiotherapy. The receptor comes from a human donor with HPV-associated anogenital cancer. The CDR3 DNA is TGTGCCAGCAGCTCACAGGGGTTGACAGATACGCAGTATTTT. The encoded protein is CASSSQGLTDTQYF. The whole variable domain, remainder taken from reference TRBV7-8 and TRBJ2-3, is GAGVSQSPRYKVAKRGQDVALRCDPISGHVSLFWYQQALGQGPEFLTYFQNEAQLDKSGLPSDRFFAERPEGSVSTLKIQRTQQEDSAVYLCASSSQGLTDTQYFGPGTRLTVL.